This TCR beta chain was sequenced for a study of identical twins. Whole-study findings and limits: The study found weaker excess twin sharing in beta out-of-frame sequences. Fewer insertions marked abundant cord blood beta clonotypes; young adult naive trended weakly, memory not at all.

A note on this clonotype: Its antigen is currently unknown.

Everyone who donated was a healthy Caucasian. Trimming left V 5 bases short and J 3 bases short, with 15 bases between. Germline loops: CDR1 SEHNR, CDR2 FQNEAQ (reference sequence). This CDR3 has 15 amino acids. One entry per CDR3 protein, called by TCRdb with MiXCR from the 5' RACE reads. Of 690,000 or so distinct CDR3 sequences detected, over 8.5% appear once; the ten largest clones hold around 0.95%. This sample was also put to use in a study of yellow fever vaccine responses in identical twins.

The sequencing input was PBMCs. The genes are TRBV7-9 and TRBJ2-3; D is undetermined. The TCR comes from a woman under 30 in good health. CDR3 sequence: CASSPSWEPTDTQYF. The CDR3 DNA sequence: TGTGCCAGCAGCCCTTCTTGGGAACCTACAGATACGCAGTATTTT.